Included here is one T cell receptor beta chain sequence, with context. This entry is derived from a study of CD8 T cells in ankylosing spondylitis. TCRdb used MiXCR to reprocess the 5' RACE reads, holding one entry per CDR3 protein. The sample lists around 150,000 distinct CDR3 sequences, roughly 30% occurring once. CDR3 length: 15 residues. The germline CDR1 and CDR2 sequences are SEHNR and FQNEAQ (reference sequence). The ends were cut back, 5 bases at V and 2 bases at J, with 13 bases in the middle. The sequence was obtained from a male donor with ankylosing spondylitis. The specimen sequenced was synovial fluid, either unsorted or a sorted T cell fraction (not recorded which). V is TRBV7-9 and J is TRBJ1-3; D ambiguous. The CDR3, as DNA: TGTGCCAGCAGCCCAAGGGCAGAGGCTGGAAACACCATATATTTT. Translation gives CASSPRAEAGNTIYF.